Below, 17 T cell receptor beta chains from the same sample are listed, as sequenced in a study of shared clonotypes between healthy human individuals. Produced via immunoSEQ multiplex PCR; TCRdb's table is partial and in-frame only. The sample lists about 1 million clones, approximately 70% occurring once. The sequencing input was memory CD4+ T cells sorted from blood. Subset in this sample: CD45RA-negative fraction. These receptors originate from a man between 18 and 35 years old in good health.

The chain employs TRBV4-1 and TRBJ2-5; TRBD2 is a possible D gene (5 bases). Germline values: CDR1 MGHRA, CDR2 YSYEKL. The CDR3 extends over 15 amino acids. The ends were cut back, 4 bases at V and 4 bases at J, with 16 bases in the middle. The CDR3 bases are TGCGCCAGCAGCCCCTTTGGGCTAGCAGTAGAGACCCAGTACTTC. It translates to CASSPFGLAVETQYF.

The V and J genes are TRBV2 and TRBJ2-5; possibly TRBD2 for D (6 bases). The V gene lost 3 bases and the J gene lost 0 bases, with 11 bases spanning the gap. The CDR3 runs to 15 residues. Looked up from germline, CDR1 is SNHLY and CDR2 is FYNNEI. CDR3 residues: CASSDSRGNQETQYF. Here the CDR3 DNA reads TGTGCCAGCAGTGATTCTCGCGGGAACCAAGAGACCCAGTACTTC.

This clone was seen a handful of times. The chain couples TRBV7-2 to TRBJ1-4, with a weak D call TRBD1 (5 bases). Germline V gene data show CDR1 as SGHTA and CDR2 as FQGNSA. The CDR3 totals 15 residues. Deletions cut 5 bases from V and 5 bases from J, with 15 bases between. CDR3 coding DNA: TGTGCCAGCAGCCCTCGGGGACGGCAGAATGAAAAACTGTTTTTT. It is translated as CASSPRGRQNEKLFF.

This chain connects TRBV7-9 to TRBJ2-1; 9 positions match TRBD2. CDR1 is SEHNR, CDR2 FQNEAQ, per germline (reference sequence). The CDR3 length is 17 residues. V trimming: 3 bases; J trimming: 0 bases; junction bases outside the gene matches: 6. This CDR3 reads CASSFLTSGSSYNEQFF. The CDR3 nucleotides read TGTGCCAGCAGCTTCCTGACTAGCGGTAGCTCCTACAATGAGCAGTTCTTC.

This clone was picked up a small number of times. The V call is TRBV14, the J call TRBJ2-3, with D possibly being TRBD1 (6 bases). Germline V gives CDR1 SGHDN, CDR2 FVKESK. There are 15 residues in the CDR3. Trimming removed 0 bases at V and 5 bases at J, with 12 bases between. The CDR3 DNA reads TGTGCCAGCAGCCAAGACTGGGGGCCCATAGATACGCAGTATTTT. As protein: CASSQDWGPIDTQYF. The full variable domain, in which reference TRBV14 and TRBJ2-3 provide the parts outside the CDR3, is EAGVTQFPSHSVIEKGQTVTLRCDPISGHDNLYWYRRVMGKEIKFLLHFVKESKQDESGMPNNRFLAERTGGTYSTLKVQPAELEDSGVYFCASSQDWGPIDTQYFGPGTRLTVL.

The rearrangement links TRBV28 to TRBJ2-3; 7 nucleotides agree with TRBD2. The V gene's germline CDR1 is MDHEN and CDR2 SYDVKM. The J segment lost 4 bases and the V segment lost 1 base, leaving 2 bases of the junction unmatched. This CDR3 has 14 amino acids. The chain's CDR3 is CASSLLGGSDTQYF. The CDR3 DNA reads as TGTGCCAGCAGTTTATTGGGGGGGTCAGATACGCAGTATTTT.

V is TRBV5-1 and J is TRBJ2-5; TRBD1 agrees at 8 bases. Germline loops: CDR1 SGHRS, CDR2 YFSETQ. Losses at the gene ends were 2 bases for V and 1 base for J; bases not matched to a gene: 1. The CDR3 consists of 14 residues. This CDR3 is CASSFRGPQETQYF. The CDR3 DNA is TGCGCCAGCAGCTTCAGGGGGCCCCAAGAGACCCAGTACTTC. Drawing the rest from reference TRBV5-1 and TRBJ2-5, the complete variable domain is KAGVTQTPRYLIKTRGQQVTLSCSPISGHRSVSWYQQTPGQGLQFLFEYFSETQRNKGNFPGRFSGRQFSNSRSEMNVSTLELGDSALYLCASSFRGPQETQYFGPGTRLLVL.

The CDR3: CASSFTGVSSYEQYF. CDR3 in DNA: TGTGCCAGCAGCTTTACAGGTGTTAGCTCCTACGAGCAGTACTTC. The rearrangement links TRBV7-2 to TRBJ2-7; D might be TRBD1 (5 bases). Germline values: CDR1 SGHTA, CDR2 FQGNSA. The CDR3 has 15 amino acids. Trimming removed 3 bases from V and 0 bases from J, with 12 bases in between.

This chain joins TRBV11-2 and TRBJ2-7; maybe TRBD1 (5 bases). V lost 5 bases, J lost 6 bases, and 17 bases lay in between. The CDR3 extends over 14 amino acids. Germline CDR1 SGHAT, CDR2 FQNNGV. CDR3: CASSSTGVKSEQYF. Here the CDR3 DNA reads TGTGCCAGCAGCAGTACAGGAGTGAAGAGCGAGCAGTACTTC.

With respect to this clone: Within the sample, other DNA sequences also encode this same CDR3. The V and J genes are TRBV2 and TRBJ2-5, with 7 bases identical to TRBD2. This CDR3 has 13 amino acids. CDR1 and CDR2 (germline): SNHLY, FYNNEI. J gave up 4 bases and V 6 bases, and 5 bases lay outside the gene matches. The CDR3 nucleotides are TGTGCCAGCAGGGACACGGGGGGAGAGACCCAGTACTTC. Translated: CASRDTGGETQYF.

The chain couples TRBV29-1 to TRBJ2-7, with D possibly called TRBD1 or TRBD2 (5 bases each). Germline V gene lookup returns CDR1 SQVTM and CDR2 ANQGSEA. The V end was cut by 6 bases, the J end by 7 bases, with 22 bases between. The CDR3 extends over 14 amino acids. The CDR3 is CSVPHPGDPPEQYF. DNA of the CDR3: TGCAGCGTCCCACATCCCGGGGACCCTCCGGAGCAGTACTTC.

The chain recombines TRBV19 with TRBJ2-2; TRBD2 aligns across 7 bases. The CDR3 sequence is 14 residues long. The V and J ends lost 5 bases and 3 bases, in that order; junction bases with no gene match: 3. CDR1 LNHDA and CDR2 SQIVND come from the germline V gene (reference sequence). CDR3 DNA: TGTGCCAGTAGTGGGCGGGAGTACACCGGGGAGCTGTTTTTT. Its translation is CASSGREYTGELFF.

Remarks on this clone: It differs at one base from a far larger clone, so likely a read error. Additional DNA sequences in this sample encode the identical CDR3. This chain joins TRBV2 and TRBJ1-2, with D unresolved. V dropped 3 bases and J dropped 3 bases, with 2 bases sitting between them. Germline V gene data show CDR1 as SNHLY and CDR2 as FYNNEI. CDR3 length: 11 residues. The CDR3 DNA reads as TGTGCCAGCAGTGATGACTATGGCTACACCTTC. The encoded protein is CASSDDYGYTF. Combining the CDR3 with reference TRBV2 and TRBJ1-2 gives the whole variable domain EPEVTQTPSHQVTQMGQEVILRCVPISNHLYFYWYRQILGQKVEFLVSFYNNEISEKSEIFDDQFSVERPDGSNFTLKIRSTKLEDSAMYFCASSDDYGYTFGSGTRLTVV.

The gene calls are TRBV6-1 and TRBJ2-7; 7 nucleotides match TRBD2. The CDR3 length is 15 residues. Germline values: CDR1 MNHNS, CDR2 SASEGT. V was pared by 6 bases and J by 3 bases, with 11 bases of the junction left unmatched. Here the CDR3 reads CASRSQGGKSYEQYF. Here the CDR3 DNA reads TGTGCCAGCAGGAGCCAGGGAGGGAAGAGCTACGAGCAGTACTTC.

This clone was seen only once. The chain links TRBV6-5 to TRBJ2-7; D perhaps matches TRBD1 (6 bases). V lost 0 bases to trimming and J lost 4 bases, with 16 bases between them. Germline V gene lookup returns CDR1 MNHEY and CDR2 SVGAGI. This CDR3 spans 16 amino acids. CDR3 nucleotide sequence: TGTGCCAGCAGTTACTCGAAGTGGGGGCTTTCTTACGAGCAGTACTTC. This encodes CASSYSKWGLSYEQYF.

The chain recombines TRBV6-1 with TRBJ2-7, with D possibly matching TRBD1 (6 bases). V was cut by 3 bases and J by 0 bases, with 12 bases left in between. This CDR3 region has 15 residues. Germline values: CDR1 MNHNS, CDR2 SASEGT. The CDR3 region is CASSEPTGYSYEQYF. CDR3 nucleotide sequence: TGTGCCAGCAGTGAGCCCACAGGGTACTCCTACGAGCAGTACTTC.

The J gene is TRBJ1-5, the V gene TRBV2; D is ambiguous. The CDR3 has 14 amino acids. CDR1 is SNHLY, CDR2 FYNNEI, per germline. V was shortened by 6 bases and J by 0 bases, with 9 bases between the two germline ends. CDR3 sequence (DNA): TGTGCCAGCAGAGATGATAATAGCAATCAGCCCCAGCATTTT. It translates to CASRDDNSNQPQHF.